Described below is a single TCR beta chain sequence and its context. Its antigen has not been determined. Per-base qualities were not stored, and no clone one base away is much larger. This sample is part of a study of T cell responses to AZD1222 COVID-19 vaccine (dated by TCRdb to the early 2020s). The study in broad terms: Because spike-specific TCR depth and breadth did not differ between the two schedules, AZD1222 recipients who got a second dose at roughly 4 weeks were pooled with those who got a second dose at roughly 12 weeks. Trial participants were enrolled by age into 18-55, 56-69 and 70-plus year subgroups, with about 150, 28 and 57 TCR-sequenced participants respectively. TCR sequencing covered fewer than 250 trial participants: 200 to 220 given two doses of AZD1222 and 26 given two doses of MenACWY control vaccine.

Taken with the paper, the label for time point translates to: baseline before first vaccination. The vaccinee samples were drawn from two UK trials, COV001 and COV002, one of which was a single-blind randomized controlled phase 2/3 trial testing AZD1222 (ChAdOx1 nCoV-19) in healthy adults. For TCRbeta chain sequencing, PBMC samples from trial participants were taken at day 0 and at day 28 after the second dose. The CDR3 regions of human TCRbeta chains were subjected to immunosequencing. The authors processed their data as follows. Repertoire TCRs were matched against a reference library of SARS-CoV-2-specific TCRs generated with the MIRA antigen-specificity platform. Breadth was defined as the fraction of unique TCRs that were SARS-CoV-2-associated. Depth was defined as the fraction of total T cells that were SARS-CoV-2-associated. Using the MIRA data, each spike-specific TCR was mapped to the spike region that the TCR reacts to and placed in a CD4 or CD8 class. Log10-transformed breadth and depth values were compared by one-way ANOVA with Sidak's multiple comparisons tests. TCRdb took this table from immuneACCESS and kept in-frame rearrangements with V and J called. Such tables lack part of the clones; where checked against another copy, unresolved V genes explain under half of the gap, and the rest is unexplained. The V and J calls and clone size come from that table; D and trimming were worked out from the DNA. Present in this sample are approximately 150,000 clones, about nine tenths of which were seen just once. 4.5% to 6.5% of the sample is held by the ten biggest clonotypes.

V drops 2 bases and J drops 5 bases, leaving 18 bases in between. The CDR3 covers 16 residues, taking in both the cysteine and the phenylalanine. Just the 48-base CDR3 DNA is kept, in frame starting at base 1. The germline V gene (reference sequence) gives CDR1 as LNHDA and CDR2 as SQIVND. On the study overall, not on this receptor specifically: The 56-69-year group was small, and its depth increase did not reach significance, likely because of low power. Most participants were white British and females outnumbered males, and the authors suggested that clonal diversity may have been underestimated. The vaccine-associated CD4 TCRs covered the entire spike protein, and the dominant responses fell in regions 160-218 and 743-854. Nearly half of unique spike-specific TCRs reportedly recognized epitopes outside regions mutated in the B.1.351 and B.1.1.7 variants. Only six or seven AZD1222 recipients were SARS-CoV-2 seropositive at baseline, limiting conclusions about previously exposed vaccinees. After two AZD1222 doses, both the breadth and the depth of spike-specific TCRs were significantly higher than at day 0 and than in MenACWY recipients. Because no day 14 peak-response samples were available, repertoires were characterized only after the peak T cell response.

The sample consisted of peripheral blood, taken on day 0 of AZD1222 vaccination. This receptor chain uses TRBV19 and TRBJ2-5; TRBD1 is perhaps the D gene, given 5 matching bases. This clonotype originated in an adult in good health. The sequence in DNA is TGTGCCAGTAGTATATTGGGGCCAACCCCCCAGGAGACCCAGTACTTC. Its protein is CASSILGPTPQETQYF.